This TCR beta chain is drawn from a study of cytomegalovirus exposure and HLA in healthy donors. Study outcomes and limitations: In a later analysis, a missense DCLRE1C variant was linked to TCR beta V- and J-gene trimming. Cytomegalovirus status was reportedly diagnosed by the classifier with high specificity and sensitivity. Roughly uniform depth of sequencing across donors was assumed in presence/absence analyses. Earlier analysis looked at TCR beta V segments, and most were productive about 90% or about 30% of the time.

Use of 60 Vbeta and 13 Jbeta primers characterized the PCR. The table came from immunoSEQ multiplex PCR; TCRdb's copy has only in-frame clones and leaves some out. This specimen shows approximately 120,000 clones; the ten leading clones hold more than 0.9%. Regarding this clone: Its specificity is not known.

The sequence was obtained from a man in his late teens or twenties in good health and CMV-seronegative. The sequenced sample was PBMCs.

CDR3 loop: CASSPLQGAGQPQHF. CDR3 nucleotide sequence: TGTGCCAGCTCACCGCTGCAGGGTGCTGGGCAGCCCCAGCATTTT. The chain combines TRBV18 with TRBJ1-5; tentatively, D is TRBD1 (5 bases). The V end was cut by 3 bases, the J end by 7 bases, with 16 bases between. The CDR3 loop spans 15 amino acids. The germline V gene has CDR1 KGHSH and CDR2 LQKENI.